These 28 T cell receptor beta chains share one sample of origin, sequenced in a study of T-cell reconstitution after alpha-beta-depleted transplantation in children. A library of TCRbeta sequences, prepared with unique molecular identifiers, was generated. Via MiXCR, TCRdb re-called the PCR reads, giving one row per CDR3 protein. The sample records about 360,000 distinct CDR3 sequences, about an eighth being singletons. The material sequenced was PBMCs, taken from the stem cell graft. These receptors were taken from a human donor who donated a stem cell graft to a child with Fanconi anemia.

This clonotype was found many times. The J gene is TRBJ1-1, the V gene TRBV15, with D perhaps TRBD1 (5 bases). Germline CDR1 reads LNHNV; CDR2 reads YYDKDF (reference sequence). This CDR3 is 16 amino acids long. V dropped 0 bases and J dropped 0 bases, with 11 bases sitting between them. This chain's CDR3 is CATSRDGQGLNTEAFF. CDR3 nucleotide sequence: TGTGCCACCAGCAGAGATGGCCAGGGATTGAACACTGAAGCTTTCTTT.

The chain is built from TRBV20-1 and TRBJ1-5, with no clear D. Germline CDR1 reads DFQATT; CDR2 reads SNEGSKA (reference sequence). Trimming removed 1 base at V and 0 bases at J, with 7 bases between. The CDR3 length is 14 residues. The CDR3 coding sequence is TGCAGTGCTAGAGTGTGGGGTAGCAATCAGCCCCAGCATTTT. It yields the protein CSARVWGSNQPQHF.

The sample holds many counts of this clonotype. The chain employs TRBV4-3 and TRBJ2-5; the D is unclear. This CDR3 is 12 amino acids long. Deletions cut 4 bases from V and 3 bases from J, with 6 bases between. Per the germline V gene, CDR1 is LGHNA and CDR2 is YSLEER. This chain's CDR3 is CASSPIEETQYF. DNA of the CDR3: TGCGCCAGCAGCCCGATAGAAGAGACCCAGTACTTC.

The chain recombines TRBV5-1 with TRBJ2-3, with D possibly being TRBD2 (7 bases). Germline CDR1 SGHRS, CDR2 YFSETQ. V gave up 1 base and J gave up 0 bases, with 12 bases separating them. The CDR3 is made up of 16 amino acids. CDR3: CASSLSGGRSTDTQYF. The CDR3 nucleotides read TGCGCCAGCAGCTTGTCCGGGGGGCGGAGCACAGATACGCAGTATTTT.

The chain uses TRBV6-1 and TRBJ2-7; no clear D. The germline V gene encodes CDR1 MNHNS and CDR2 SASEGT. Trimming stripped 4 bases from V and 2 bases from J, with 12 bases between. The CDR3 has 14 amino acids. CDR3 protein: CASSGTSGTYEQYV. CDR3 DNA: TGTGCCAGCAGTGGGACCTCGGGTACCTACGAGCAGTACGTC.

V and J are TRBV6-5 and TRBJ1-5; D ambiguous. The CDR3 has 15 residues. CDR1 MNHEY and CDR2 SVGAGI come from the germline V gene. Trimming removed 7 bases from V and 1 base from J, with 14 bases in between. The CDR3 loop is CASNWGRGSNQPQHF. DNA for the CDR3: TGTGCCAGCAATTGGGGAAGAGGCAGCAATCAGCCCCAGCATTTT.

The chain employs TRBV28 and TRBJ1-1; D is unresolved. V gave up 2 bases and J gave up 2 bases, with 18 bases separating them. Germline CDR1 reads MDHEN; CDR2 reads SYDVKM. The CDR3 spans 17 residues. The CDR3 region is CASSLLRGREENTEAFF. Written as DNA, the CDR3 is TGTGCCAGCAGTTTACTCCGGGGTAGAGAAGAAAACACTGAAGCTTTCTTT. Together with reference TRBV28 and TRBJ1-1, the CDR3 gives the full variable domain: DVKVTQSSRYLVKRTGEKVFLECVQDMDHENMFWYRQDPGLGLRLIYFSYDVKMKEKGDIPEGYSVSREKKERFSLILESASTNQTSMYLCASSLLRGREENTEAFFGQGTRLTVV.

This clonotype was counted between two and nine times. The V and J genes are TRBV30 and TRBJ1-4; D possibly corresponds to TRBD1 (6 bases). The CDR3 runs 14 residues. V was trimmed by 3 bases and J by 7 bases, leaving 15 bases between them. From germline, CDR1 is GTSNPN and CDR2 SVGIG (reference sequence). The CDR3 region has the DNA TGTGCCTGGAGCGTCCCAGGGGAAGGTGAAAAACTGTTTTTT. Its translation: CAWSVPGEGEKLFF.

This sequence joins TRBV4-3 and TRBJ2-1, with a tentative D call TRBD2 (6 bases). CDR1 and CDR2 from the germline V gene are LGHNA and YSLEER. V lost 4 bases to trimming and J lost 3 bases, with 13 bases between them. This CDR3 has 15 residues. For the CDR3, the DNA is TGCGCCAGCAGCCTTGGACTACGCAACTACAATGAGCAGTTCTTC. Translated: CASSLGLRNYNEQFF.

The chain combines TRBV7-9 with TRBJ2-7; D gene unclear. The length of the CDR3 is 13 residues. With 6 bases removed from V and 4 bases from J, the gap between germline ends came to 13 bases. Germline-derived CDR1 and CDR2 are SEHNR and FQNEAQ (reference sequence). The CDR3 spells CASRKDGAYEQYF. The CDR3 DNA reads TGTGCCAGCAGAAAGGACGGAGCGTACGAGCAGTACTTC.

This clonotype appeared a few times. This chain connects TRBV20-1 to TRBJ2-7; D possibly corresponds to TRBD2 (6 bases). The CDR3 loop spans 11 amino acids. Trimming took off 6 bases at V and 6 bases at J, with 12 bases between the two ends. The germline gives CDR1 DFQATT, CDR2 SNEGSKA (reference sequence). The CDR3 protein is CSARRGGEQYF. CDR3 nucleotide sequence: TGCAGTGCCCGGAGGGGAGGCGAGCAGTACTTC.

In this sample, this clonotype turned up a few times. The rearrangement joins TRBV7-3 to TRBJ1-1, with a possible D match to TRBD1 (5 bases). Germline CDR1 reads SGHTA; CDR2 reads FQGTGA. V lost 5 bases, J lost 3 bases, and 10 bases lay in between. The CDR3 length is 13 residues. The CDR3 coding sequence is TGTGCCAGCAGCCCCGACAGCTACACTGAAGCTTTCTTT. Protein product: CASSPDSYTEAFF.

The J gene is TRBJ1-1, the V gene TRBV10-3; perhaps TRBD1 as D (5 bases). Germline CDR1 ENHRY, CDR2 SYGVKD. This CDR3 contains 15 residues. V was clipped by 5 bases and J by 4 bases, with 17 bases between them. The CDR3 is CAISPRDVFGTEAFF. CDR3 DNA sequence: TGTGCCATCAGTCCCAGGGATGTCTTTGGCACTGAAGCTTTCTTT.

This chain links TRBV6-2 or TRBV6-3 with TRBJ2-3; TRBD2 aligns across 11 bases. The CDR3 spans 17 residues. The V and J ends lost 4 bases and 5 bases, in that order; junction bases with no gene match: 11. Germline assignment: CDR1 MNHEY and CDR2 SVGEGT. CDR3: CASSSPLTSGGGDTQYF. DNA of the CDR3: TGTGCCAGCAGTTCCCCCCTTACTAGCGGGGGCGGAGATACGCAGTATTTT.

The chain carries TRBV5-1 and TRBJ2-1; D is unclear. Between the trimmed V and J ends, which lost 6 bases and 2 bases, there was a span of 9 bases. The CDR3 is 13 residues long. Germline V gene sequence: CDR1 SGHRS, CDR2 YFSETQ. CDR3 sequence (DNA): TGCGCCAGCAAGGCAGAAACCTACAATGAGCAGTTCTTC. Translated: CASKAETYNEQFF.

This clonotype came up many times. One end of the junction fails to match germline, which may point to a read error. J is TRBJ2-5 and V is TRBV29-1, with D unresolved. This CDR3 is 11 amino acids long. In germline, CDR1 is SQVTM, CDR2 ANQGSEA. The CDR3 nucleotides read TGCAGCGTTGAAAGTGCCGGTCAGAGCAGCTTC. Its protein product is CSVESAGQSSF.

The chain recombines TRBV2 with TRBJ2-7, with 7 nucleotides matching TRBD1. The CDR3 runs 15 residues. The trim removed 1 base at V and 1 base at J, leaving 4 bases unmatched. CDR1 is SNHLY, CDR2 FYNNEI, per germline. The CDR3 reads CASSEGKGASYEQYF. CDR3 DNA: TGTGCCAGCAGTGAAGGGAAGGGGGCTTCCTACGAGCAGTACTTC.

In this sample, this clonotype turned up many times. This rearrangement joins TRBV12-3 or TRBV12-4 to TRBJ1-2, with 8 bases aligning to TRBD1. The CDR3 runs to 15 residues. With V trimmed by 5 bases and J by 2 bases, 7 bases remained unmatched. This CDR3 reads CASSPQGASNYGYTF. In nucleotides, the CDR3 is TGTGCCAGCAGTCCTCAGGGGGCGTCCAACTATGGCTACACCTTC.

In DNA, the CDR3 is TGTGCCAGCAGTTTGGTGAGAGGGGCAGATACGCAGTATTTT. Protein sequence: CASSLVRGADTQYF. V is TRBV6-2 or TRBV6-3 and J is TRBJ2-3; D is perhaps TRBD1 or TRBD2 (5 bases each). The CDR3 consists of 14 residues. The germline gives CDR1 MNHEY, CDR2 SVGEGT. V was trimmed by 4 bases and J by 4 bases, leaving 12 bases between them.

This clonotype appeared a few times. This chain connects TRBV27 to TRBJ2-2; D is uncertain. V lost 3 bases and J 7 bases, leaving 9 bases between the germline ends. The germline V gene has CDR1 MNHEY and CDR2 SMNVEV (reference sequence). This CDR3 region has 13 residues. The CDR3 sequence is CASSLGYGGELFF. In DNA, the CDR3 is TGTGCCAGCAGTTTGGGGTACGGCGGGGAGCTGTTTTTT.

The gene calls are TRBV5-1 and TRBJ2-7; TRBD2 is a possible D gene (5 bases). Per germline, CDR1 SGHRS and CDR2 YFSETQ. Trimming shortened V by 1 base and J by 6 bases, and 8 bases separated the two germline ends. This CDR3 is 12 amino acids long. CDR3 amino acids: CASSLRGIEQYV. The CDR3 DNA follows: TGCGCCAGCAGCTTGAGAGGGATCGAGCAGTACGTC.

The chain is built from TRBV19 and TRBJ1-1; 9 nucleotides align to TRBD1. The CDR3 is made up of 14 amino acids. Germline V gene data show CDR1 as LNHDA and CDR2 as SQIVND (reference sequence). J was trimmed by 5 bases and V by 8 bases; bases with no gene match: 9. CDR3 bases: TGTGCCAGTCGAGAGACAGGGGGGGCAACTGAAGCTTTCTTT. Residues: CASRETGGATEAFF.

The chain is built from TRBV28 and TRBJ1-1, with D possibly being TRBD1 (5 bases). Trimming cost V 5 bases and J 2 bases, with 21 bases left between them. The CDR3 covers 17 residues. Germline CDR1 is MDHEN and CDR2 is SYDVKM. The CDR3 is CASSPYVPLRGNTEAFF. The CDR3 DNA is TGTGCCAGCAGTCCCTACGTACCGTTGAGGGGCAACACTGAAGCTTTCTTT.

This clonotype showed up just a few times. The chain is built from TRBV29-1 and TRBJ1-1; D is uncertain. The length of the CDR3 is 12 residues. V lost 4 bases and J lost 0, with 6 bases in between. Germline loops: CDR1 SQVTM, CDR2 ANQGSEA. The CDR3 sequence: CSVVWMNTEAFF. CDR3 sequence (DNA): TGCAGCGTTGTCTGGATGAACACTGAAGCTTTCTTT.

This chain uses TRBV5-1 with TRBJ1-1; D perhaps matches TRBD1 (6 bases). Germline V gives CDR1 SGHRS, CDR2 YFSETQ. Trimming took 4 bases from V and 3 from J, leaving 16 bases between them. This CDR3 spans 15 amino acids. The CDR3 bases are TGCGCCAGCAGCGGGGCCAGGGGACTGTACACTGAAGCTTTCTTT. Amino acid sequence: CASSGARGLYTEAFF.

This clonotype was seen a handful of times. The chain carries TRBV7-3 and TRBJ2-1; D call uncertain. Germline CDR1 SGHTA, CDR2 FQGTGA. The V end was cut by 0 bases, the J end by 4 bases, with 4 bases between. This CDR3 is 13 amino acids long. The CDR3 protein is CASSLTLYNEQFF. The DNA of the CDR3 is TGTGCCAGCAGCTTAACGCTATACAATGAGCAGTTCTTC.

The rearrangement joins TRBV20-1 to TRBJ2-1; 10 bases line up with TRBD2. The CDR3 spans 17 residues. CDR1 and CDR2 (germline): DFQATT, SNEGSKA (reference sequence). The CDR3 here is CCVAGSASGGRYNEQFF. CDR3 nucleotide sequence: TGCTGTGTCGCAGGTTCGGCTAGCGGGGGCCGCTACAATGAGCAGTTCTTC.

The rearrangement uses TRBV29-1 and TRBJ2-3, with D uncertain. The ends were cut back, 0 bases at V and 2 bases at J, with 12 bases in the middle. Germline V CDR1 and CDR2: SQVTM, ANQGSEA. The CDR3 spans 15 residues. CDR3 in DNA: TGCAGCGTTGAAGATCTGTACAGCTCCACAGATACGCAGTATTTT. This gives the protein CSVEDLYSSTDTQYF.